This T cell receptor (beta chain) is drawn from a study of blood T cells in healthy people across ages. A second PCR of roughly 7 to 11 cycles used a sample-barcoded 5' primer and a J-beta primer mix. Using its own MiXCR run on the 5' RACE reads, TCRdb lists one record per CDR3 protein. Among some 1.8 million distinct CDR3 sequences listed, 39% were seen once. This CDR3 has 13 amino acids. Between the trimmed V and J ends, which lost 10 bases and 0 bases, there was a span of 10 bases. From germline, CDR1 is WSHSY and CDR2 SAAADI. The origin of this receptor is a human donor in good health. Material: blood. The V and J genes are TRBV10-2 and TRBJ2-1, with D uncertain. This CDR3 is CATELSSYNEQFF. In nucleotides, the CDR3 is TGCGCCACCGAACTCAGCTCCTACAATGAGCAGTTCTTC.